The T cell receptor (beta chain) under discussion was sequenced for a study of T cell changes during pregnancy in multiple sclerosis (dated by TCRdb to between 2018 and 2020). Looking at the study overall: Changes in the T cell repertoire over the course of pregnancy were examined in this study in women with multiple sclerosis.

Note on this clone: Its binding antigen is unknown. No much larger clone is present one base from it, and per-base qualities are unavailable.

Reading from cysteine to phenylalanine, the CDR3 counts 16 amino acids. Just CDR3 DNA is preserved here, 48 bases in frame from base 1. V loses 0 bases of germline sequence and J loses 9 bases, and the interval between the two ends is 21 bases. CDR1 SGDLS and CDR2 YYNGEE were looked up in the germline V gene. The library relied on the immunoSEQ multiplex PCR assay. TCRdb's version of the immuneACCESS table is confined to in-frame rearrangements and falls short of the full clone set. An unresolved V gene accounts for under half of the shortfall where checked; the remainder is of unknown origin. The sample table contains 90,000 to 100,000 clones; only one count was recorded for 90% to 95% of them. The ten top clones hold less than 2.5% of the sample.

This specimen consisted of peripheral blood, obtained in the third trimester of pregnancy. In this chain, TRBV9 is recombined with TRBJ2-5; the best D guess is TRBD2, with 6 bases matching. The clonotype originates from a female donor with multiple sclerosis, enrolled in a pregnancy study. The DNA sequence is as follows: TGTGCCAGCAGCGTAGGGGGTAGCGGCGCCAAAGGGGCCCAGTACTTC. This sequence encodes CASSVGGSGAKGAQYF. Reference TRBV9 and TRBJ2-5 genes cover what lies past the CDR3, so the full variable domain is DSGVTQTPKHLITATGQRVTLRCSPRSGDLSVYWYQQSLDQGLQFLIQYYNGEERAKGNILERFSAQQFPDLHSELNLSSLELGDSALYFCASSVGGSGAKGAQYFGPGTRLLVL.